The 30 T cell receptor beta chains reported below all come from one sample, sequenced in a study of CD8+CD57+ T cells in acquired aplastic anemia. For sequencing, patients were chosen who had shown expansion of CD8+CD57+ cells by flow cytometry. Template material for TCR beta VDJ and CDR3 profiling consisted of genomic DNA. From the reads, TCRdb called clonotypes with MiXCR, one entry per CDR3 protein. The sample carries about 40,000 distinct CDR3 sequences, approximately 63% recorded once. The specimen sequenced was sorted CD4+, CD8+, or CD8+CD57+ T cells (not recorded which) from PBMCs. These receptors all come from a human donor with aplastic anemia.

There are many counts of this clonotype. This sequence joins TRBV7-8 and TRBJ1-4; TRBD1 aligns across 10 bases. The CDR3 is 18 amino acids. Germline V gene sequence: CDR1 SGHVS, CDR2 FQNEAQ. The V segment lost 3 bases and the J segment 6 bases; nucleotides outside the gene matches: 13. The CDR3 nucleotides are TGTGCCAGCAGCTTCACCGGGACAGGGGCTATTCGTTATGAAAAACTGTTTTTT. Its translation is CASSFTGTGAIRYEKLFF.

The CDR3 spells CASSLSNTEAFF. The CDR3 region has the DNA TGTGCCAGCAGCTTGAGTAACACTGAAGCTTTCTTT. The V call is TRBV7-2, the J call TRBJ1-1, with D unclear. Germline CDR1 and CDR2: SGHTA and FQGNSA. V was shortened by 3 bases and J by 2 bases, with 4 bases between the two germline ends. CDR3 length: 12 amino acids.

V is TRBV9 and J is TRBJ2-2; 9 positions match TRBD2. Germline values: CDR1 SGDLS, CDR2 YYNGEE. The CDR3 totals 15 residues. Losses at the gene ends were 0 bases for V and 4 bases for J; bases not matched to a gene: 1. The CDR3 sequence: CASSVGGGATGELFF. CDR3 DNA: TGTGCCAGCAGCGTAGGCGGGGGGGCCACCGGGGAGCTGTTTTTT. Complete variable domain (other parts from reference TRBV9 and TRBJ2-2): DSGVTQTPKHLITATGQRVTLRCSPRSGDLSVYWYQQSLDQGLQFLIQYYNGEERAKGNILERFSAQQFPDLHSELNLSSLELGDSALYFCASSVGGGATGELFFGEGSRLTVL.

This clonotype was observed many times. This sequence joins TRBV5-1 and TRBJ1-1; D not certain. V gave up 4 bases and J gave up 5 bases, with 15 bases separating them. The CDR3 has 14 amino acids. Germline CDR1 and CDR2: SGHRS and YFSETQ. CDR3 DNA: TGCGCCAGCAGCCTTGACCCCGGTGGGACTGAAGCTTTCTTT. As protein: CASSLDPGGTEAFF.

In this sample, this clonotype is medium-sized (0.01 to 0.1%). The CDR3 nucleotides read TGTGCCAGCAGTACTCCCCAGGGGGGACTCCTTAATTCACCCCTCCACTTT. Translating it yields CASSTPQGGLLNSPLHF. This sequence joins TRBV6-1 and TRBJ1-6; 7 positions match TRBD1. Germline V gene data show CDR1 as MNHNS and CDR2 as SASEGT. With 5 bases clipped from V and 6 bases from J, the junction kept 13 bases outside the gene matches. The CDR3 contains 17 residues.

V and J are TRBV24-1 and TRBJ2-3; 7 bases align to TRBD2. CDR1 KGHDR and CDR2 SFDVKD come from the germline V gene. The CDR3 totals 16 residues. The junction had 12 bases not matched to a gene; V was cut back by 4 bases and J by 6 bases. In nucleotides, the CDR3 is TGTGCCACCAGTGACGAAAGCGGGAACTCTTTCGATACGCAGTATTTT. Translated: CATSDESGNSFDTQYF.

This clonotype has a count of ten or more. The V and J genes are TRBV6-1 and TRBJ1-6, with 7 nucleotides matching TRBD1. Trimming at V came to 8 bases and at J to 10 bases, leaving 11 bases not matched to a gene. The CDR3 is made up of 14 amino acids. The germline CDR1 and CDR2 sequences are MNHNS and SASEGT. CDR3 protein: CASQGVAGQSPLHF. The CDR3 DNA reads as TGTGCCAGCCAGGGGGTGGCAGGGCAATCACCCCTCCACTTT.

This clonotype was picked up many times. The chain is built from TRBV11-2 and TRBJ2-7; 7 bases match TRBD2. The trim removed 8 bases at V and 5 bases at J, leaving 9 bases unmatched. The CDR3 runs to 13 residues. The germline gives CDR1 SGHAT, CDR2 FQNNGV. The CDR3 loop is CASAIGGGDEQYF. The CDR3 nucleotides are TGTGCCAGCGCGATTGGGGGGGGGGACGAGCAGTACTTC.

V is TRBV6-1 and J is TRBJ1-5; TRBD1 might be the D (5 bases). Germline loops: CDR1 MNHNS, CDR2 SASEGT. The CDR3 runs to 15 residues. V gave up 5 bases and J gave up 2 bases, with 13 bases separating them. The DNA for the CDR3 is TGTGCCAGCAGTCCTGCGGGGGAGGGCAATCAGCCCCAGCATTTT. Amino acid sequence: CASSPAGEGNQPQHF.

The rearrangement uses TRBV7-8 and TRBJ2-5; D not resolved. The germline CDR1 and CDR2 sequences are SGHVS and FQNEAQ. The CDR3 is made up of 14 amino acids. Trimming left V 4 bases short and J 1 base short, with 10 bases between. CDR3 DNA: TGTGCCAGCAGCTCTCTAGGGCCCCAAGAGACCCAGTACTTC. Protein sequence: CASSSLGPQETQYF.

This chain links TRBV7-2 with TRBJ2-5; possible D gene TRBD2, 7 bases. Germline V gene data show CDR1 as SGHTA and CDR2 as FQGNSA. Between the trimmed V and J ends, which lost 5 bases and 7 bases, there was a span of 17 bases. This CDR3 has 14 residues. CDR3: CASSQTSQGGTQYF. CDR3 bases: TGTGCCAGCAGCCAGACTAGCCAAGGGGGGACCCAGTACTTC.

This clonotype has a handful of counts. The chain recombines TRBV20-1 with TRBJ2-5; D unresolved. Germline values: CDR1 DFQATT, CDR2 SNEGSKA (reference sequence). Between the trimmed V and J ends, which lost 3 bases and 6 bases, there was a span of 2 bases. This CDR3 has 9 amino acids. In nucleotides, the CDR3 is TGCAGTGCTAGTCAGACCCAGTACTTC. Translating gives CSASQTQYF.

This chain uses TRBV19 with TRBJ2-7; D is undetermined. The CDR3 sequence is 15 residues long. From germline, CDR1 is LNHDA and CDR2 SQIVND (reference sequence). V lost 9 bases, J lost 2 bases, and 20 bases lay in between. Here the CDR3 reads CASSSAGRQPYEQYF. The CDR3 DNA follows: TGTGCCAGCAGCTCAGCCGGAAGGCAGCCCTACGAGCAGTACTTC.

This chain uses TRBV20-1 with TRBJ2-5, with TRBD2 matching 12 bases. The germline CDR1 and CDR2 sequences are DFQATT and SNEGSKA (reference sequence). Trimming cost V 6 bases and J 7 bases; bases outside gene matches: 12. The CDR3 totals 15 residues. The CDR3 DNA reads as TGCAGTGCGAGGACTAGCGGGATTTCTATAGTGACCCAGTACTTC. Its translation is CSARTSGISIVTQYF.

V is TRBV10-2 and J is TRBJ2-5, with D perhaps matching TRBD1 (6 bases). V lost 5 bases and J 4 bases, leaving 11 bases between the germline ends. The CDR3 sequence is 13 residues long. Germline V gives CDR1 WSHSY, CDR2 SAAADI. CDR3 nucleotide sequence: TGCGCCAGCAGTTTAGGACAGCGAGAGACCCAGTACTTC. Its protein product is CASSLGQRETQYF.

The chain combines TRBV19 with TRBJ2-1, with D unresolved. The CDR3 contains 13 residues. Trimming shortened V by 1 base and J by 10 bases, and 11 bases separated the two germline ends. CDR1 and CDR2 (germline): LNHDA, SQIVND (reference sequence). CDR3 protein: CASSIGEGREQFF. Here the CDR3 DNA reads TGTGCCAGTAGTATAGGAGAAGGGCGGGAGCAGTTCTTC.

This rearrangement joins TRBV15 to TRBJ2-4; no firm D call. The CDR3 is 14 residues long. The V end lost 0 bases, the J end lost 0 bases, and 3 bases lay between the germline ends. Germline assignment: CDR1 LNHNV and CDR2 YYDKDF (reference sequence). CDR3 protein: CATSRELAKNIQYF. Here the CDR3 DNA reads TGTGCCACCAGCAGAGAACTAGCCAAAAACATTCAGTACTTC.

CDR3 bases: TGTGCCAGCAGTGGTGGAGGGGGGGGCCGATCTCCGAATCTGGGCCAACGAGAGACCCAGTACTTC. Its translation is CASSGGGGGRSPNLGQRETQYF. The chain combines TRBV2 with TRBJ2-5; tentative D call: TRBD2 (7 bases). Germline loops: CDR1 SNHLY, CDR2 FYNNEI. Trimming left V 4 bases short and J 4 bases short, with 37 bases between. The CDR3 consists of 22 residues.

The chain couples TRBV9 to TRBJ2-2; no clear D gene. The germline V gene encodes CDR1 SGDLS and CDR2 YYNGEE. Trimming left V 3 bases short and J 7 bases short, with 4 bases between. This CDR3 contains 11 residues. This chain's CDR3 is CASSDSGELFF. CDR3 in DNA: TGTGCCAGCAGCGATAGCGGGGAGCTGTTTTTT.

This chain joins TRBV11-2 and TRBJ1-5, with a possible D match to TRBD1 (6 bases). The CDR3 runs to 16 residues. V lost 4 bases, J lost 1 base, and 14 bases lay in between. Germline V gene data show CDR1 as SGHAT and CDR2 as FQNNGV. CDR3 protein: CASSSLQGRSNQPQHF. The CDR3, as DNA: TGTGCCAGCAGCTCGTTACAGGGACGGAGCAATCAGCCCCAGCATTTT.

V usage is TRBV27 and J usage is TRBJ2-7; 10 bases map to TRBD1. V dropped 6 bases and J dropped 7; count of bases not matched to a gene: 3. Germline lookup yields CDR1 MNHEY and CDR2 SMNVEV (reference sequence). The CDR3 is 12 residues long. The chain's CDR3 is CASRGTGVEQYV. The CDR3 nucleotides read TGTGCCAGCAGAGGGACAGGGGTTGAGCAGTACGTC.

For the CDR3, the DNA is TGTGCCAGTAGTATGCTAGCACGCACAGATACGCAGTATTTT. Protein sequence: CASSMLARTDTQYF. This chain links TRBV19 with TRBJ2-3, with D perhaps TRBD2 (5 bases). Germline assignment: CDR1 LNHDA and CDR2 SQIVND (reference sequence). The CDR3 is made up of 14 amino acids. Trimming took 3 bases from V and 1 from J, leaving 8 bases between them.

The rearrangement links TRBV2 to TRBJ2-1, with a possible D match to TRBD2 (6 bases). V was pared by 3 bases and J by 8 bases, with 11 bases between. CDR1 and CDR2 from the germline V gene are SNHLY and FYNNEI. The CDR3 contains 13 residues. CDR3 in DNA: TGTGCCAGCAGTGATGGGGGGAGCGATGAGCAGTTCTTC. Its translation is CASSDGGSDEQFF.

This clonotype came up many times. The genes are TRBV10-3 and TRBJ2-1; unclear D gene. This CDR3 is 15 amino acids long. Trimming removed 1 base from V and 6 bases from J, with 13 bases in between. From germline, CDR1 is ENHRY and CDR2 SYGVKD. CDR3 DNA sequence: TGTGCCATCAGTGAGTATTATGGAGTCGGCAATGAGCAGTTCTTC. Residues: CAISEYYGVGNEQFF.

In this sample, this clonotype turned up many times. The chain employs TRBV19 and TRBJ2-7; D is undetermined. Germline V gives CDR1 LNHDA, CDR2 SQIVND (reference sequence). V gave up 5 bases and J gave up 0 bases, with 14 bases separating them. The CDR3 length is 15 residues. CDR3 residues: CASSPDPASSYEQYF. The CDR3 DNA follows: TGTGCCAGTAGTCCTGATCCAGCGTCCTCCTACGAGCAGTACTTC.

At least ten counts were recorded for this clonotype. CDR3 sequence (DNA): TGTGCCAGCACCGCCGGGTATTCACCCCTCCACTTT. Translation gives CASTAGYSPLHF. The V gene is TRBV12-3 or TRBV12-4, the J gene TRBJ1-6; D is unresolved. With 7 bases removed from V and 8 bases from J, the gap between germline ends came to 9 bases. CDR3 length: 12 amino acids.

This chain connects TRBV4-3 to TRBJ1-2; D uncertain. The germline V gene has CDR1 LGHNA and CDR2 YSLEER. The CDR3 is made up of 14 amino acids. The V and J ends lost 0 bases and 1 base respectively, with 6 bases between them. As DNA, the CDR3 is TGCGCCAGCAGCCAAGACATTCTTAACTATGGCTACACCTTC. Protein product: CASSQDILNYGYTF.

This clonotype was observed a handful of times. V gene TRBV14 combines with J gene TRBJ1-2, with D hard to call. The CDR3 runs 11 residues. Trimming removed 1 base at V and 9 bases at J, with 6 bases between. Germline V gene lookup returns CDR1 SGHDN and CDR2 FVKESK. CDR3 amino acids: CASSQGARYTF. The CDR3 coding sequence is TGTGCCAGCAGCCAAGGGGCTCGCTACACCTTC. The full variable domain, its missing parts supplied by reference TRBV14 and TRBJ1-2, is EAGVTQFPSHSVIEKGQTVTLRCDPISGHDNLYWYRRVMGKEIKFLLHFVKESKQDESGMPNNRFLAERTGGTYSTLKVQPAELEDSGVYFCASSQGARYTFGSGTRLTVV.

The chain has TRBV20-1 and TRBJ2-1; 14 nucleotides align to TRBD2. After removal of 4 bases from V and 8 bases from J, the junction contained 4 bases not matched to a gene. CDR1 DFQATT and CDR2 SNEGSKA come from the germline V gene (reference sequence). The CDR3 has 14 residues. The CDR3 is CSAKGLAGVYEQFF. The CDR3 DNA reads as TGCAGTGCTAAGGGACTAGCGGGAGTCTATGAGCAGTTCTTC.

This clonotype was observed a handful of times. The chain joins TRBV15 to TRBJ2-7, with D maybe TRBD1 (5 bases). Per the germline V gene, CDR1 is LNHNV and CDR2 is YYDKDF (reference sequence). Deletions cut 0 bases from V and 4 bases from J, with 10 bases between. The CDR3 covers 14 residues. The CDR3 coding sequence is TGTGCCACCAGCAGAGATCCGCAGGGTTACGAGCAGTACTTC. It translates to CATSRDPQGYEQYF.